This is a list of T cell receptor beta chains from one sample in a study of shared clonotypes between healthy human individuals. Method: immunoSEQ multiplex PCR; TCRdb's copy keeps in-frame clones and lacks some. Here the sample spans more than 500,000 clones, 90% to 96% being singletons. The sample comprised naive CD4+ T cells sorted from blood. The receptors shown here come from a woman aged 25 to 39 in good health. The CDR3 runs from the conserved cysteine through the conserved F or W. The D gene is left open where the match is weak. Rows may omit the clone size; those that give it use once, few, many or a size class.

TRBV11-2	TRBJ1-1	TRBD1	once	CASSAGQGAGTEAFF	TGTGCCAGCAGCGCGGGACAGGGGGCAGGGACTGAAGCTTTCTTT
TRBV7-6	TRBJ2-3	TRBD2	once	CASSFGPGLAYTDTQYF	TGTGCCAGCAGCTTCGGCCCGGGACTAGCCTACACAGATACGCAGTATTTT
TRBV6-4	TRBJ1-1	.	few	CASSVRVGEAFF	TGTGCCAGCAGTGTGCGGGTAGGTGAAGCTTTCTTT
TRBV29-1	TRBJ1-5	.	.	CSVQTYSNQPQHF	TGCAGCGTCCAGACCTACTCCAATCAGCCCCAGCATTTT
TRBV9	TRBJ2-5	.	.	CASSAGPRFGETQYF	TGTGCCAGCAGCGCAGGACCGCGATTCGGGGAGACCCAGTACTTC
TRBV5-6	TRBJ1-2	.	.	CASSGMKGHEIYGYTF	TGTGCCAGCAGCGGGATGAAAGGACACGAGATCTATGGCTACACCTTC
TRBV15	TRBJ2-5	.	.	CATSPKGGRAGETQYF	TGTGCCACCAGTCCTAAAGGGGGGAGGGCCGGAGAGACCCAGTACTTC
TRBV10-3	TRBJ1-1	.	.	CAISESSGGTEAFF	TGTGCCATCAGTGAGTCGTCGGGTGGCACTGAAGCTTTCTTT
TRBV5-1	TRBJ2-1	.	.	CASSLEGGLHNEQFF	TGCGCCAGCAGCTTGGAGGGAGGCCTACACAATGAGCAGTTCTTC
TRBV10-3	TRBJ2-7	.	.	CAIRPSGFSYEQYF	TGTGCCATCAGGCCCAGCGGATTCTCCTACGAGCAGTACTTC
TRBV28	TRBJ1-2	TRBD1	.	CASRADRGGETF	TGTGCCAGCAGGGCGGACAGGGGAGGAGAGACCTTC
TRBV27	TRBJ1-2	TRBD1	.	CASSQRESRGPGYTF	TGTGCCAGCAGCCAACGTGAGTCAAGGGGGCCCGGCTACACCTTC
TRBV5-1	TRBJ1-5	TRBD1	.	CASSLGTGGNQPQHF	TGCGCCAGCAGCTTGGGTACAGGGGGCAATCAGCCCCAGCATTTT
TRBV2	TRBJ2-7	TRBD2	.	CASHLREGRLYEQYF	TGTGCCAGCCACCTTCGGGAGGGCCGGCTCTACGAGCAGTACTTC
TRBV10-3	TRBJ2-7	TRBD1	.	CAIKGQNYEQYF	TGTGCCATCAAGGGACAGAACTACGAGCAGTACTTC
TRBV7-7	TRBJ2-3	.	once	CASSGAGTGSDTQYF	TGTGCCAGCAGCGGAGCGGGAACAGGGTCGGATACGCAGTATTTT
TRBV5-1	TRBJ2-7	TRBD2	once	CASSLRGGRRYEQYF	TGCGCCAGCAGCTTGCGGGGCGGGAGGCGGTACGAGCAGTACTTC
TRBV6-6	TRBJ1-5	.	.	CASSYGSNQPQHF	TGTGCCAGCAGTTACGGTAGCAATCAGCCCCAGCATTTT
TRBV2	TRBJ2-4	.	.	CASSEWRVGNIQYF	TGTGCCAGCAGTGAGTGGAGGGTTGGAAACATTCAGTACTTC
TRBV6-1	TRBJ1-4	.	.	CASSVTTTNEKLFF	TGTGCCAGCAGTGTCACAACAACTAATGAAAAACTGTTTTTT
TRBV6-1	TRBJ1-5	.	.	CASSENLSGENQPQHF	TGTGCCAGCAGTGAAAATCTGAGTGGGGAGAATCAGCCCCAGCATTTT
TRBV19	TRBJ1-5	.	.	CASSRGDQPQHF	TGTGCCAGTAGCCGAGGGGATCAGCCCCAGCATTTT
TRBV6-5	TRBJ2-7	.	.	CASRAARGASYEQYF	TGTGCCAGCAGAGCCGCTCGGGGGGCCTCCTACGAGCAGTACTTC
TRBV28	TRBJ1-1	TRBD1	.	CASSLNSGQGNTEAFF	TGTGCCAGCAGTTTAAATTCCGGACAGGGGAACACTGAAGCTTTCTTT
TRBV7-3	TRBJ2-1	TRBD2	.	CASSPSSGKYNEQFF	TGTGCCAGCAGCCCATCTAGCGGGAAGTACAATGAGCAGTTCTTC
TRBV5-1	TRBJ1-1	TRBD1	.	CASSLGQGPEAFF	TGCGCCAGCAGCCTAGGACAGGGGCCTGAAGCTTTCTTT
TRBV15	TRBJ1-5	.	.	CATSPSEGGPQHF	TGTGCCACCAGCCCCTCGGAGGGGGGGCCCCAGCATTTT
TRBV4-1	TRBJ2-1	TRBD2	once	CASSQLAGGYNEQFF	TGCGCCAGCTCCCAACTAGCGGGAGGGTACAATGAGCAGTTCTTC
TRBV28	TRBJ1-4	.	.	CASSPSSTNEKLFF	TGTGCCAGCAGCCCCTCGTCCACTAATGAAAAACTGTTTTTT
TRBV7-8	TRBJ1-2	TRBD1	.	CASSLAPRWAGGSYGYTF	TGTGCCAGCAGCTTAGCGCCCCGTTGGGCAGGGGGAAGCTATGGCTACACCTTC
TRBV15	TRBJ1-1	.	.	CATSRESGRLNTEAFF	TGTGCCACCAGCAGAGAGTCAGGCAGACTGAACACTGAAGCTTTCTTT
TRBV9	TRBJ2-5	.	.	CASSVGFRNQETQYF	TGTGCCAGCAGCGTAGGGTTCCGGAACCAAGAGACCCAGTACTTC
TRBV4-1	TRBJ1-5	TRBD1	.	CASSQGTGGNQPQHF	TGCGCCAGCAGCCAGGGGACAGGGGGCAATCAGCCCCAGCATTTT
TRBV6-1	TRBJ1-2	.	.	CASSRLNSNYGYTF	TGTGCCAGCAGCCGACTGAATTCTAACTATGGCTACACCTTC
TRBV4-1	TRBJ1-1	.	.	CASSLAPLGTEAFF	TGCGCCAGCAGCCTTGCGCCTCTGGGCACTGAAGCTTTCTTT
TRBV28	TRBJ2-5	.	.	CASSLGHQETQYF	TGTGCCAGCAGTTTAGGACATCAAGAGACCCAGTACTTC
TRBV2	TRBJ2-1	TRBD2	.	CASNEWLAGGNEQFF	TGTGCCAGCAACGAGTGGCTAGCGGGAGGTAATGAGCAGTTCTTC
TRBV5-1	TRBJ2-7	TRBD1	.	CASQGARNSYEQYF	TGCGCCAGCCAGGGGGCCAGGAACTCCTACGAGCAGTACTTC
TRBV5-1	TRBJ2-6	.	.	CASSALRQGSGANVLTF	TGCGCCAGCAGCGCGCTCCGTCAGGGATCGGGGGCCAACGTCCTGACTTTC
TRBV6-4	TRBJ2-6	.	.	CASSDARGNGANVLTF	TGTGCCAGCAGTGATGCAAGGGGAAATGGGGCCAACGTCCTGACTTTC
TRBV2	TRBJ2-1	.	.	CASSSGSSYNEQFF	TGTGCCAGCAGTAGCGGTAGCTCCTACAATGAGCAGTTCTTC
TRBV7-3	TRBJ2-2	.	.	CASSLIAGTGELFF	TGTGCCAGCAGCTTAATCGCTGGAACCGGGGAGCTGTTTTTT
TRBV29-1	TRBJ1-1	.	.	CSTPGRVGTEAFF	TGCAGCACCCCAGGTCGGGTAGGGACTGAAGCTTTCTTT
TRBV4-1	TRBJ1-1	.	.	CASSQDTQWGTEAFF	TGCGCCAGCAGCCAAGACACCCAGTGGGGCACTGAAGCTTTCTTT
TRBV2	TRBJ1-5	TRBD1	.	CASSYPTGADNQPQHF	TGTGCCAGCAGTTACCCGACAGGGGCGGACAATCAGCCCCAGCATTTT
TRBV28	TRBJ1-1	.	.	CASSFPDRNTEAFF	TGTGCCAGCAGTTTTCCCGACAGGAACACTGAAGCTTTCTTT
TRBV10-1	TRBJ1-5	.	.	CARGRNQRDQPQHF	TGCGCCAGAGGAAGGAACCAACGAGATCAGCCCCAGCATTTT
TRBV5-4	TRBJ2-1	TRBD2	.	CASSLPSGKRQFF	TGTGCCAGCAGCTTGCCCAGCGGGAAGCGGCAGTTCTTC
TRBV19	TRBJ2-6	.	.	CASLSRSSGANVLTF	TGTGCCAGTCTCTCCCGCAGCTCTGGGGCCAACGTCCTGACTTTC